What follows are 11 T cell receptor beta chains derived from one specimen sequenced in a study of cytotoxic CD8 clonotypes in ibrutinib-treated CLL. Produced via immunoSEQ multiplex PCR; TCRdb's table is partial and in-frame only. The sample lists some 150,000 clones, 60% to 80% occurring once. The sequencing here drew on PBMCs, taken after 12 months of ibrutinib treatment. The receptor source for this set is a human donor with chronic lymphocytic leukemia.

This rearrangement joins TRBV7-2 to TRBJ2-3; 9 bases map to TRBD2. The V and J ends lost 5 bases and 1 base, in that order; junction bases with no gene match: 7. Germline CDR1 and CDR2: SGHTA and FQGNSA. CDR3 length equals 16 residues. In DNA form, the CDR3 reads TGTGCCAGCAGCACAGGGACTAGCCGACGCACAGATACGCAGTATTTT. Translation: CASSTGTSRRTDTQYF.

The chain couples TRBV5-1 to TRBJ2-7; no clear D. This CDR3 contains 12 residues. V lost 1 base, J lost 4 bases, and 6 bases lay in between. Germline V gene lookup returns CDR1 SGHRS and CDR2 YFSETQ. CDR3 nucleotide sequence: TGCGCCAGCAGCTTGAATGGTTACGAGCAGTACTTC. Translated: CASSLNGYEQYF.

The chain joins TRBV5-1 to TRBJ2-5, with D unresolved. The CDR3 sequence is 14 residues long. V lost 0 bases to trimming and J lost 2 bases, with 8 bases between them. Germline lookup yields CDR1 SGHRS and CDR2 YFSETQ. CDR3 DNA: TGCGCCAGCAGCTTGGTGGGGATTCAAGAGACCCAGTACTTC. Residues: CASSLVGIQETQYF. The whole variable domain, remainder taken from reference TRBV5-1 and TRBJ2-5, is KAGVTQTPRYLIKTRGQQVTLSCSPISGHRSVSWYQQTPGQGLQFLFEYFSETQRNKGNFPGRFSGRQFSNSRSEMNVSTLELGDSALYLCASSLVGIQETQYFGPGTRLLVL.

The chain is built from TRBV9 and TRBJ2-5, with no clear D. This CDR3 has 13 amino acids. V lost 0 bases, J lost 1 base, and 4 bases lay in between. Germline V gene lookup returns CDR1 SGDLS and CDR2 YYNGEE. The CDR3 nucleotides are TGTGCCAGCAGCGTAGGGACCCAAGAGACCCAGTACTTC. Protein sequence: CASSVGTQETQYF.

Only one count was recorded for this clone. The rearrangement uses TRBV6-5 and TRBJ2-7, with unresolved D. The CDR3 contains 12 residues. Trimming removed 5 bases from V and 2 bases from J, with 7 bases in between. Germline CDR1 is MNHEY and CDR2 is SVGAGI. CDR3 loop: CASSPRPYEQYF. The CDR3 bases are TGTGCCAGCAGTCCCAGACCCTACGAGCAGTACTTC.

The chain joins TRBV6-5 to TRBJ1-5, with a weak D call TRBD1 (6 bases). The CDR3 is 15 residues long. V was shortened by 3 bases and J by 6 bases, with 15 bases between the two germline ends. In germline, CDR1 is MNHEY, CDR2 SVGAGI. The CDR3 region has the DNA TGTGCCAGCAGTTATGAGGCAGGGGAGGGTCAGCCCCAGCATTTT. Translated: CASSYEAGEGQPQHF.

This chain uses TRBV2 with TRBJ2-5, with D tentatively TRBD1 (5 bases). Germline CDR1 is SNHLY and CDR2 is FYNNEI. The CDR3 covers 15 residues. With 3 bases removed from V and 3 bases from J, the gap between germline ends came to 14 bases. The CDR3 spells CASSDWGAGKETQYF. For the CDR3, the DNA is TGTGCCAGCAGTGACTGGGGTGCAGGGAAAGAGACCCAGTACTTC.

The chain couples TRBV13 to TRBJ2-5; D unclear. This CDR3 comprises 16 residues. Trimming left V 1 base short and J 5 bases short, with 17 bases between. Looked up from germline, CDR1 is PRHDT and CDR2 is FYEKMQ (reference sequence). The CDR3 loop reads CASSLVGFGILETQYF. Here the CDR3 DNA reads TGTGCCAGCAGCTTAGTGGGTTTTGGAATATTGGAGACCCAGTACTTC. Full variable domain (remainder filled in from reference TRBV13 and TRBJ2-5): AAGVIQSPRHLIKEKRETATLKCYPIPRHDTVYWYQQGPGQDPQFLISFYEKMQSDKGSIPDRFSAQQFSDYHSELNMSSLELGDSALYFCASSLVGFGILETQYFGPGTRLLVL.

The table lists this clone with a count of one. The chain links TRBV10-2 to TRBJ2-5; tentative D call: TRBD1 (6 bases). There are 18 residues in the CDR3. V was pared by 4 bases and J by 5 bases, with 26 bases between. The germline V gene encodes CDR1 WSHSY and CDR2 SAAADI. This CDR3 reads CASSGGRGRGFRSETQYF. The DNA for the CDR3 is TGCGCCAGCAGTGGGGGGCGAGGGAGAGGTTTTCGGTCGGAGACCCAGTACTTC.

CDR3 coding DNA: TGTGCCAGCAGTGCGGCAGGGGGCGGCGAGCAGTACTTC. This gives the protein CASSAAGGGEQYF. The rearrangement joins TRBV2 to TRBJ2-7; 8 nucleotides line up with TRBD1. CDR3 length: 13 amino acids. Trimming removed 4 bases from V and 6 bases from J; junction bases left unmatched: 5. CDR1 and CDR2 from the germline V gene are SNHLY and FYNNEI.

The rearrangement uses TRBV12-5 and TRBJ1-1; D is uncertain. The CDR3 is 13 amino acids. Germline-derived CDR1 and CDR2 are LGHNT and FRNRAP. The V end lost 7 bases, the J end lost 12 bases, and 21 bases lay between the germline ends. The CDR3 region is CASEESSTKLTFF. The CDR3 bases are TGTGCTAGTGAAGAGTCGTCAACCAAGCTCACTTTCTTT.